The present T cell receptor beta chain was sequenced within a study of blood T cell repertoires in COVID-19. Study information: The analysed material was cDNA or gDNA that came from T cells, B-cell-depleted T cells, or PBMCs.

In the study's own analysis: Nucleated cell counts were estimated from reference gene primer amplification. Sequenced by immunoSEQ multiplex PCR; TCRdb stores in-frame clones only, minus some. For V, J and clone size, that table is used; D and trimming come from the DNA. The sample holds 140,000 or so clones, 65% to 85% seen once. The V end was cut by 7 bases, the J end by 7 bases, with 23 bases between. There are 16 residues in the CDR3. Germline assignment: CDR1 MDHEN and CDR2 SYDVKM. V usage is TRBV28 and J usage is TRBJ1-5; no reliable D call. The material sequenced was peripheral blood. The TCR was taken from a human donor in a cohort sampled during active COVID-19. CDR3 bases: TGTGCCAGCAACGAGATTCGATGGAGCGGAGAGCAGCCCCAGCATTTT. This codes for CASNEIRWSGEQPQHF. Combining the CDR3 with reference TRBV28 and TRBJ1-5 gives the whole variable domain DVKVTQSSRYLVKRTGEKVFLECVQDMDHENMFWYRQDPGLGLRLIYFSYDVKMKEKGDIPEGYSVSREKKERFSLILESASTNQTSMYLCASNEIRWSGEQPQHFGDGTRLSIL.